This T cell receptor (beta chain) comes out of a study of molecular identifiers for immune sequencing clone quantification (dated by TCRdb to 2016 to 2018). General notes on the study: For a replicate experiment, RNA from 20,000 or 100,000 naive CD8 T cells was divided into five aliquots, of which four were sequenced. This methods study benchmarked molecular-identifier clustering-based TCR repertoire sequencing (MIDCIRS) and TCR RNA copy counting, using CD8 T cells to do so.

Here is what the overall study found, with its caveats: Spiked-in Jurkat TCR RNA equivalent to a single cell was reported to be detectable even among one million naive CD8 T cells. Highly expanded clone sizes could be underestimated if identical TCR molecules share a barcode. In CMV-specific effector cells, over 99% of molecules were held by clones above 20 RNA copies, whereas under 1% of molecules were held by such clones in naive cells. When barcode sub-clustering was left out, chimeric consensus sequences inflated TCR diversity, with chimeras reaching as high as 47%. Modeling gave around 2.7 recovered TCR RNA copies per cell versus around 10 by digital PCR, implying roughly 28% capture efficiency.

In the case of this clonotype: The clone's antigen remains unknown. Base quality data are lacking; no much larger clone is found one base away.

The library was built by means of PCR. The sequencing machine was an Illumina MiSeq. Total RNA was purified with the Qiagen AllPrep DNA/RNA kit. Reads from multiple sequencing runs of the same library were pooled before analysis. Per the source publication's procedure: Only reads with exact TCR constant sequence were kept, trimmed to 150 nt, and grouped by their 12-nt molecular barcodes. Within each barcode group, reads were sub-clustered at a 15% Levenshtein threshold, and quality-weighted consensus sequences were built per RNA molecule. Non-functional sequences were discarded, and so were lower-count sequences lying one edit away from another sequence. Based on a fit of two negative binomial distributions, barcode sub-clusters having less than 20% of the maximum read count were discarded. The public reads were quality trimmed at Q25 with fastp and then assembled into clones with MiXCR by TCRdb, keeping productive beta chains. Merged by CDR3 protein, the rows form single entries marked with the most common genes and DNA. In this record, the V and J calls reflect TCRdb's handling and not the investigators' own analysis. The sample profile shows tens of thousands of distinct CDR3 sequences; less than 20% of them were found once. Over 6% of the sample rests with the top ten.

Relative to germline, V is missing 8 bases and J is missing 3 bases, with 5 bases of the junction outside any gene match. CDR1 MNHEY and CDR2 SVGEGT are derived from the germline V gene. There are 13 amino acids in the CDR3, from cysteine to phenylalanine inclusive. Only the CDR3 portion is preserved as DNA: 39 bases, with reading frame beginning at the first base. On a BD FACSAria II, naive CD8 T cells were FACS-sorted as CD8+CD4-CCR7+CD45RA+ and collected into RLT Plus buffer. To compare sensitivity, a portion of naive CD8 T cell RNA was divided equally between MIDCIRS and a Smart-seq2-style 5'RACE protocol. CD8 T cells were enriched with RosetteSep CD8+ T Cell Enrichment Cocktail and Ficoll-Paque, followed by ACK red cell lysis.

Sequenced sample: naive CD8+ T cells from blood, with Jurkat cell RNA spiked in. The intended sense of this specimen's cell subset or site label: FACS-sorted CD8+CD4-CCR7+CD45RA+ naive T cells. Recombination linked TRBV6-2 or TRBV6-3 to TRBJ2-3; 7 bases in the middle match TRBD2. The clonotype originates from a human donor in good health. Some libraries in this study had Jurkat cell RNA spiked in. The DNA sequence reads TGTGCCAGCGTTGATAGCGGGACAGATACGCAGTATTTT. It is translated as CASVDSGTDTQYF.